This T cell receptor beta chain is from a study of blood T cell repertoires in COVID-19. Study-level information: Sites in the United States, Italy and Spain provided acute and convalescent COVID-19 samples.

Per the original methods: Amplification from reference gene primers served as the basis for estimated nucleated cell counts. Only in-frame clones appear in the TCRdb table, and some are missing; sequencing was by immunoSEQ multiplex PCR. That table furnishes V, J and clone size, whereas the DNA furnished D and trimming. The sample lists 200,000 to 250,000 clones, 70% to 90% occurring once. In Seattle, patients joined the study during active infection and were tracked longitudinally. Germline values: CDR1 SEHNR, CDR2 FQNEAQ (reference sequence). Trimming left V 4 bases short and J 0 bases short, with 14 bases between. The CDR3 totals 16 residues.

What was sequenced was peripheral blood. The sequence was collected from a woman aged 25 to 39 with COVID-19, enrolled during active disease. The chain recombines TRBV7-9 with TRBJ2-3; D may be TRBD1 (6 bases). CDR3 amino acids: CASSSVQGPSTDTQYF. DNA of the CDR3: TGTGCCAGCAGCTCGGTACAGGGACCTAGCACAGATACGCAGTATTTT.